The 29 T cell receptor beta chains below all came from one sample that was sequenced in a study of T cells after yellow fever vaccination. TCRdb fed the 5' RACE reads into MiXCR, producing one record per CDR3 protein. The table records about 580,000 distinct CDR3 sequences, approximately 16% of them present only once. This specimen was PBMCs, taken 5 to 6 days after the first yellow fever vaccination. These receptors originate from a man aged 18 to 30 who received the YFV17D yellow fever vaccine.

This sequence joins TRBV5-1 and TRBJ1-2, with unresolved D. CDR3 length: 14 amino acids. The germline V gene has CDR1 SGHRS and CDR2 YFSETQ. Trimming stripped 0 bases from V and 2 bases from J, with 8 bases between. The CDR3 coding sequence is TGCGCCAGCAGCTTGGAGGAACAGAACTATGGCTACACCTTC. Amino acid sequence: CASSLEEQNYGYTF.

The chain links TRBV6-1 to TRBJ2-3; D is unresolved. In germline, CDR1 is MNHNS, CDR2 SASEGT. This CDR3 is 13 amino acids long. Trimming stripped 7 bases from V and 2 bases from J, with 10 bases between. CDR3 in DNA: TGTGCCAGCACCCCGAGTGCCACAGATACGCAGTATTTT. Translating gives CASTPSATDTQYF.

The V call is TRBV5-1, the J call TRBJ1-1; 10 bases match TRBD1. The CDR3 is 14 residues long. J lost 3 bases, V lost 6 bases, and 5 bases had no gene match. Looked up from germline, CDR1 is SGHRS and CDR2 is YFSETQ. Here the CDR3 reads CASTRTGGDTEAFF. CDR3 bases: TGCGCCAGCACCCGGACAGGGGGGGACACTGAAGCTTTCTTT.

CDR3 residues: CASSLGRLAETQYF. In DNA form, the CDR3 reads TGTGCCAGCAGCTTAGGGAGACTAGCGGAGACCCAGTACTTC. This chain uses TRBV13 with TRBJ2-5; the match to TRBD2 covers 8 bases. CDR3 length: 14 amino acids. Germline lookup yields CDR1 PRHDT and CDR2 FYEKMQ (reference sequence). The V gene end was trimmed by 0 bases and the J gene end by 5 bases; junction bases not matched to a gene: 2.

The rearrangement uses TRBV7-2 and TRBJ2-7; 7 bases map to TRBD1. V shed 1 base and J 2 bases; nucleotides not matched to a gene: 2. This CDR3 contains 14 residues. Germline V lookup: CDR1 SGHTA, CDR2 FQGNSA. The CDR3 region is CASSLVTGAYEQYF. The CDR3 DNA reads TGTGCCAGCAGCTTAGTAACAGGGGCCTACGAGCAGTACTTC.

This clonotype was seen a few times. The chain employs TRBV5-6 and TRBJ1-3; 8 bases are a match to TRBD1. In germline, CDR1 is SGHDT, CDR2 YYEEEE. J lost 0 bases, V lost 5 bases, and 7 bases had no gene match. There are 16 residues in the CDR3. The CDR3 DNA reads TGTGCCAGCAGACTAGACAGGGGCGACTCTGGAAACACCATATATTTT. As protein: CASRLDRGDSGNTIYF.

As for this clonotype: This may arise from a read error, as a much more abundant clone is one base away. The chain recombines TRBV2 with TRBJ2-7; D gene unclear. CDR3 size: 12 residues. The germline CDR1 and CDR2 sequences are SNHLY and FYNNEI. V lost 3 bases to trimming and J lost 1 base, with 4 bases between them. CDR3 protein: CASSDRSYEQYF. CDR3 bases: TGTGCCAGCAGTGACAGATCCTACGAGCAGTACTTC.

The chain recombines TRBV7-2 with TRBJ1-1, with D unclear. Trimming took 1 base from V and 5 from J, leaving 5 bases between them. This CDR3 has 12 residues. The V gene's germline CDR1 is SGHTA and CDR2 FQGNSA. The CDR3 loop is CASSLEWTEAFF. CDR3 in DNA: TGTGCCAGCAGCTTAGAGTGGACTGAAGCTTTCTTT.

This clonotype was picked up a small number of times. The CDR3 DNA sequence: TGCAGCGTTGAAGAAAGGGGAGATCCTTATGAAAAACTGTTTTTT. It translates to CSVEERGDPYEKLFF. This chain joins TRBV29-1 and TRBJ1-4; TRBD1 might be the D (5 bases). Germline V lookup: CDR1 SQVTM, CDR2 ANQGSEA. V dropped 0 bases and J dropped 6 bases, with 14 bases sitting between them. This CDR3 is built from 15 residues.

This chain joins TRBV6-2 or TRBV6-3 and TRBJ2-7, with D unclear. The length of the CDR3 is 16 residues. Per the germline V gene, CDR1 is MNHEY and CDR2 is SVGEGT. V was clipped by 3 bases and J by 5 bases, with 20 bases between them. The CDR3 nucleotides are TGTGCCAGCAGTTATGCCGGAGAGAGGTTCTTCGACGAGCAGTACTTC. It yields the protein CASSYAGERFFDEQYF.

This chain joins TRBV4-1 and TRBJ2-2, with 10 bases that match TRBD2. The CDR3 contains 17 residues. Germline assignment: CDR1 MGHRA and CDR2 YSYEKL. V shed 1 base and J 5 bases; nucleotides not matched to a gene: 7. Written as DNA, the CDR3 is TGCGCCAGCAGCCAAGGAGGAGCGGGGGGGCATACCGGGGAGCTGTTTTTT. Translated, it gives CASSQGGAGGHTGELFF.

The chain is built from TRBV7-2 and TRBJ1-1, with TRBD1 matching over 8 bases. Germline-derived CDR1 and CDR2 are SGHTA and FQGNSA. The CDR3 covers 14 residues. With V trimmed by 5 bases and J by 5 bases, 7 bases remained unmatched. In nucleotides, the CDR3 is TGTGCCAGCAGCAAAACAGGGGGGTGGACTGAAGCTTTCTTT. It encodes CASSKTGGWTEAFF.

CDR3 in amino acids: CASSPPVTGQPQHF. The CDR3 DNA follows: TGTGCCAGCAGCCCCCCTGTGACAGGCCAGCCCCAGCATTTT. J is TRBJ1-5 and V is TRBV6-4; D is possibly TRBD1 (6 bases). The CDR3 totals 14 residues. Germline CDR1 reads MRHNA; CDR2 reads SNTAGT. V lost 6 bases and J 7 bases, leaving 16 bases between the germline ends.

This chain connects TRBV18 to TRBJ1-1; D gene uncertain. The CDR3 extends over 13 amino acids. V was cut by 5 bases and J by 8 bases, with 15 bases left in between. The germline CDR1 and CDR2 sequences are KGHSH and LQKENI. CDR3: CASSITGVTEAFF. Written as DNA, the CDR3 is TGTGCCAGCTCAATAACTGGGGTTACAGAAGCTTTCTTT.

V and J are TRBV25-1 and TRBJ2-5, with TRBD1 matching over 7 bases. J was trimmed by 3 bases and V by 4 bases; bases with no gene match: 8. Germline V gene lookup returns CDR1 MGHDK and CDR2 SYGVNS. This CDR3 has 15 residues. CDR3 region: CASSASGQTEETQYF. In DNA form, the CDR3 reads TGTGCCAGCAGTGCTTCGGGACAGACGGAAGAGACCCAGTACTTC. Full variable domain (rest looked up from reference TRBV25-1 and TRBJ2-5): EADIYQTPRYLVIGTGKKITLECSQTMGHDKMYWYQQDPGMELHLIHYSYGVNSTEKGDLSSESTVSRIRTEHFPLTLESARPSHTSQYLCASSASGQTEETQYFGPGTRLLVL.

This chain joins TRBV15 and TRBJ1-5, with 11 bases lining up with TRBD1. Germline-derived CDR1 and CDR2 are LNHNV and YYDKDF (reference sequence). This CDR3 is built from 17 residues. J lost 6 bases, V lost 4 bases, and 11 bases had no gene match. The CDR3 region is CATSTGQGGVVGQPQHF. CDR3 sequence (DNA): TGTGCCACCAGCACGGGACAGGGGGGAGTTGTGGGTCAGCCCCAGCATTTT.

This chain links TRBV27 with TRBJ2-1, with 7 bases lining up with TRBD1. The CDR3 is made up of 17 amino acids. Germline CDR1 reads MNHEY; CDR2 reads SMNVEV (reference sequence). With V trimmed by 5 bases and J by 4 bases, 14 bases remained unmatched. Here the CDR3 reads CASSTKTGSHRYNEQFF. The CDR3 DNA reads TGTGCCAGCAGTACGAAGACAGGGTCCCACCGATACAATGAGCAGTTCTTC.

This clonotype is a singleton in its sample. The V call is TRBV11-2, the J call TRBJ2-1; 7 bases fit TRBD2. CDR1 is SGHAT, CDR2 FQNNGV, per germline. The trim removed 3 bases at V and 7 bases at J, leaving 3 bases unmatched. The CDR3 extends over 13 amino acids. Here the CDR3 DNA reads TGTGCCAGCAGCTTTGGGCGGGAGAATGAGCAGTTCTTC. Encoded protein: CASSFGRENEQFF.

CDR3 amino acids: CAITGQGADEQFF. In nucleotides, the CDR3 is TGTGCCATAACGGGACAGGGGGCCGATGAGCAGTTCTTC. V and J are TRBV10-3 and TRBJ2-1, with 12 positions matching TRBD1. The germline V gene has CDR1 ENHRY and CDR2 SYGVKD. The CDR3 contains 13 residues. Trimming took 9 bases from V and 8 from J; bases not matched to a gene: 5.

The CDR3 region is CATSDLVGQGSSYEQYF. The CDR3 nucleotides read TGTGCCACCAGTGATTTGGTTGGACAGGGCAGCTCCTACGAGCAGTACTTC. The rearrangement uses TRBV24-1 and TRBJ2-7, with 8 nucleotides matching TRBD1. The CDR3 sequence is 17 residues long. After removal of 0 bases from V and 0 bases from J, the junction contained 6 bases not matched to a gene. Germline V gene data show CDR1 as KGHDR and CDR2 as SFDVKD.

On this clonotype: One end of the junction is discordant with germline, which a read error may explain. V usage is TRBV28 and J usage is TRBJ1-1; unclear D gene. Germline V gene lookup returns CDR1 MDHEN and CDR2 SYDVKM. The CDR3 consists of 12 residues. CDR3 sequence (DNA): TGTGCCAGCAGATCGTGGACGGCCCTACTTGATTTT. It translates to CASRSWTALLDF.

The V call is TRBV4-1, the J call TRBJ1-6, with D perhaps matching TRBD1 (5 bases). CDR1 MGHRA and CDR2 YSYEKL come from the germline V gene. Deletions cut 1 base from V and 6 bases from J, with 16 bases between. This CDR3 is built from 17 residues. CDR3 residues: CASSQVLQRGSNSPLHF. The CDR3 bases are TGCGCCAGCAGCCAAGTCTTGCAGCGGGGGAGTAATTCACCCCTCCACTTT.

In its sample, this clonotype was seen once. The chain joins TRBV28 to TRBJ1-2; perhaps TRBD1 as D (6 bases). V was trimmed by 10 bases and J by 12 bases, leaving 24 bases between them. This CDR3 is built from 13 residues. Germline assignment: CDR1 MDHEN and CDR2 SYDVKM. CDR3 bases: TGTGCCACCCTTCTCTTCGTCCCCGGGACAAACACCTTC. Protein: CATLLFVPGTNTF.

V usage is TRBV7-3 and J usage is TRBJ1-1; the match to TRBD1 covers 7 bases. The V gene end was trimmed by 1 base and the J gene end by 7 bases; junction bases not matched to a gene: 6. Germline V lookup: CDR1 SGHTA, CDR2 FQGTGA. This CDR3 contains 14 residues. CDR3: CASSLISGGGEAFF. The DNA of the CDR3 is TGTGCCAGCAGCTTAATTTCAGGGGGTGGTGAAGCTTTCTTT.

This clonotype was seen more than once but under ten times. The chain carries TRBV12-5 and TRBJ2-2, with D uncertain. The CDR3 is 13 residues long. With 5 bases removed from V and 0 bases from J, the gap between germline ends came to 4 bases. Per the germline V gene, CDR1 is LGHNT and CDR2 is FRNRAP. CDR3 sequence (DNA): TGTGCTAGTGGTCTCCCGAACACCGGGGAGCTGTTTTTT. Its translation is CASGLPNTGELFF.

By share of the sample, this clonotype is medium-sized. The chain uses TRBV7-8 and TRBJ2-2; no clear D gene. Germline CDR1 reads SGHVS; CDR2 reads FQNEAQ. With 5 bases removed from V and 0 bases from J, the gap between germline ends came to 7 bases. The length of the CDR3 is 14 residues. This CDR3 reads CASSAVANTGELFF. The CDR3 bases are TGTGCCAGCAGCGCAGTCGCGAACACCGGGGAGCTGTTTTTT.

The V call is TRBV4-2, the J call TRBJ2-3; the match to TRBD1 covers 9 bases. The junction had 9 bases not matched to a gene; V was cut back by 6 bases and J by 2 bases. This CDR3 is 16 amino acids long. Germline V gene data show CDR1 as LGHNA and CDR2 as YNFKEQ. Here the CDR3 DNA reads TGTGCCAGCAGTCAGGGACAGGGCTTACTCACAGATACGCAGTATTTT. Translated: CASSQGQGLLTDTQYF.

The V gene is TRBV3-1, the J gene TRBJ1-1, with no clear D. The V end was cut by 0 bases, the J end by 4 bases, with 24 bases between. The CDR3 sequence is 19 residues long. Per germline, CDR1 LGHDT and CDR2 YNNKEL (reference sequence). The CDR3 spells CASSQDSVRGWVRVTEAFF. The CDR3 bases are TGTGCCAGCAGCCAAGATTCGGTACGGGGTTGGGTTCGGGTCACTGAAGCTTTCTTT.

This clonotype showed up just a few times. The chain links TRBV14 to TRBJ1-2, with no clear D. The germline V and J ends were trimmed by 1 base and 4 bases, with 13 bases remaining between them. The CDR3 runs 15 residues. CDR1 SGHDN and CDR2 FVKESK come from the germline V gene. The CDR3 reads CASSQGTRRAYGYTF. The CDR3 coding sequence is TGTGCCAGCAGCCAAGGAACCCGGAGGGCCTATGGCTACACCTTC.